The present T cell receptor beta chain was sequenced within a study of cytomegalovirus exposure and HLA in healthy donors. Study-level findings and limits: High sensitivity and specificity were reportedly achieved when the classifier diagnosed cytomegalovirus status.

The CDR3 is 17 amino acids. This clone was seen a single time. Its antigen remains unidentified. The method was immunoSEQ multiplex PCR; TCRdb's version includes in-frame clones alone and lacks a portion of them. The data show 100,000 to 150,000 clones, 86% seen once. Sequencing used PBMCs. The chain is built from TRBV21-1 and TRBJ2-1; TRBD1 is the table's D call, not checked against the DNA. TRBV21-1 is marked as a pseudogene. This sequence was found in a man aged 18 to 29 in good health and CMV-seronegative. The CDR3 coding sequence is TGTGCCAGCAGCAAAAAAAGGGAAGACAGGGCATACAATGAGCAGTTCTTC. This gives the protein CASSKKREDRAYNEQFF.